This is a list of T cell receptor beta chains from one sample in a study of blood T cell repertoires in COVID-19. Clones were read by immunoSEQ multiplex PCR, and TCRdb kept only the in-frame ones, dropping some. The repertoire holds about 300,000 clones, with 75% to 90% as singletons. Sequenced material: peripheral blood. The receptors come from a woman between 45 and 65 years old with COVID-19, enrolled during active disease. Both conserved end residues are part of each CDR3. The D gene is left open where the match is weak. Not all rows give a size; the values are once, few, many and, for expanded clones, a class.

J | V | D | size | DNA | CDR3
TRBJ1-2 | TRBV19 | NA | NA | TGTGCCAGTACCTCGGACAGCTACTATAACTATGGCTACACCTTC | CASTSDSYYNYGYTF
TRBJ1-1 | TRBV15 | NA | NA | TGTGCCACCAGCAGAGGCGGGGAAGGGAACACTGAAGCTTTCTTT | CATSRGGEGNTEAFF
TRBJ2-3 | TRBV24-1 | TRBD2 | NA | TGTGCCACCAGTGATGGACTTTGGGCGGGAGCCCCAGATACGCAGTATTTT | CATSDGLWAGAPDTQYF
TRBJ1-6 | TRBV3-1/TRBV3-2 | NA | NA | TGTGCCAGCAGCCAAGTCCCAGGGGTTGATAATTCACCCCTCCACTTT | CASSQVPGVDNSPLHF
TRBJ1-1 | TRBV6-5 | NA | once | TGTGCCAGCAGTTACTCGAGAGGGTGGAACACTGAAGCTTTCTTT | CASSYSRGWNTEAFF
TRBJ1-5 | TRBV5-5 | NA | few | TGTGCCAGCAGCTTGGCGGGGGAGAATCGGCCCCAGCATTTT | CASSLAGENRPQHF
TRBJ2-7 | TRBV11-2 | NA | NA | TGTGCCAGCAGCTTAGCCCACTACTACGAGCAGTACTTC | CASSLAHYYEQYF
TRBJ1-4 | TRBV3-1/TRBV3-2 | NA | once | TGTGCCAGCAGCCAAGATCGGAGTGAGAAAAGTTCTGAAAAACTGTTTTTT | CASSQDRSEKSSEKLFF
TRBJ2-2 | TRBV7-9 | NA | few | TGTGCCAGCAGCGCGCCGGGACTTCACACCGGGGAGCTGTTTTTT | CASSAPGLHTGELFF
TRBJ1-2 | TRBV5-1 | TRBD1 | NA | TGCGCCAGCAGCGCCCGGGACAGGGGGACTAATGGCTACACCTTC | CASSARDRGTNGYTF
TRBJ2-1 | TRBV9 | TRBD2 | once | TGTGCCAGCAGCTTCGGACTAGCGGCCTACAATGAGCAGTTCTTC | CASSFGLAAYNEQFF